The 29 T cell receptor beta chains below come from one sample, sequenced in a study of blood T cell repertoires in COVID-19. Sequencing used immunoSEQ multiplex PCR; TCRdb keeps in-frame clones, though not all of them. The sample lists around 450,000 clones; around 89% were seen once. Sequences were obtained from peripheral blood. Receptors originate from a woman in her twenties or thirties with acute or convalescent COVID-19.

The J gene is TRBJ2-3, the V gene TRBV7-3; 11 bases agree with TRBD2. This CDR3 spans 16 amino acids. Germline CDR1 reads SGHTA; CDR2 reads FQGTGA. V lost 6 bases to trimming and J lost 2 bases; unmatched junction nucleotides: 7. CDR3: CASSSLAGGNTDTQYF. The DNA for the CDR3 is TGTGCCAGCAGTTCCTTAGCGGGGGGGAACACAGATACGCAGTATTTT.

The chain carries TRBV5-4 and TRBJ2-1, with D possibly TRBD1 on 6 matching bases. V was shortened by 4 bases and J by 5 bases, with 19 bases between the two germline ends. Germline assignment: CDR1 SGHNT and CDR2 YYREEE (reference sequence). The CDR3 extends over 16 amino acids. The CDR3 is CASSGGIYRVNNEQFF. The CDR3 DNA sequence: TGTGCCAGCAGCGGCGGTATTTACAGGGTAAACAATGAGCAGTTCTTC.

The chain recombines TRBV2 with TRBJ2-5; 8 bases are a match to TRBD2. V lost 6 bases, J lost 5 bases, and 8 bases stayed unmatched. This CDR3 is 14 amino acids long. Germline lookup yields CDR1 SNHLY and CDR2 FYNNEI. This CDR3 reads CASRRGLAGETQYF. Here the CDR3 DNA reads TGTGCCAGCAGAAGAGGACTAGCCGGGGAGACCCAGTACTTC.

The chain carries TRBV2 and TRBJ2-5; 7 nucleotides line up with TRBD1. Germline V CDR1 and CDR2: SNHLY, FYNNEI. With V trimmed by 10 bases and J by 5 bases, 13 bases remained unmatched. The CDR3 sequence is 14 residues long. The CDR3 region has the DNA TGTGCCACCAAGGACAGGCGATCCCAGGAGACCCAGTACTTC. It codes for CATKDRRSQETQYF.

This clone has just one count. The V call is TRBV3-1 (or the pseudogene TRBV3-2), the J call TRBJ2-7, with 8 bases matching TRBD2. The V and J ends lost 2 bases and 4 bases, in that order; junction bases with no gene match: 25. This CDR3 contains 21 residues. Germline CDR1 and CDR2: LGHDT and YNNKEL (reference sequence). The CDR3 sequence is CASSQSNKPPFAGGQAYEQYF. CDR3 sequence (DNA): TGTGCCAGCAGCCAATCCAATAAACCCCCGTTCGCGGGGGGACAAGCTTACGAGCAGTACTTC.

The rearrangement links TRBV30 to TRBJ2-2; 8 bases map to TRBD1. The germline gives CDR1 GTSNPN, CDR2 SVGIG (reference sequence). This CDR3 region has 14 residues. The V segment lost 5 bases and the J segment 7 bases; nucleotides outside the gene matches: 9. Written as DNA, the CDR3 is TGTGCCTGGGGACAGGGCCACGGCATCGGGGAGCTGTTTTTT. Translated, it gives CAWGQGHGIGELFF.

J is TRBJ1-4 and V is TRBV5-1, with TRBD1 matching 7 bases. The V gene end was trimmed by 0 bases and the J gene end by 8 bases; junction bases not matched to a gene: 4. CDR3 length: 14 residues. Looked up from germline, CDR1 is SGHRS and CDR2 is YFSETQ. Here the CDR3 DNA reads TGCGCCAGCAGCTTGGAGGGGGCTGGGGAAAAACTGTTTTTT. Amino acid sequence: CASSLEGAGEKLFF.

In its sample, this clone was seen once. V and J are TRBV24-1 and TRBJ2-7, with 7 positions matching TRBD1. J lost 5 bases, V lost 4 bases, and 7 bases had no gene match. The CDR3 sequence is 14 residues long. Germline V gene data show CDR1 as KGHDR and CDR2 as SFDVKD. Here the CDR3 DNA reads TGTGCCACCAGTGACCCCGGGACAGACAACGAGCAGTACTTC. Protein product: CATSDPGTDNEQYF.

V usage is TRBV6-5 and J usage is TRBJ1-2; 9 positions match TRBD1. This CDR3 region has 15 residues. Germline values: CDR1 MNHEY, CDR2 SVGAGI. V lost 0 bases to trimming and J lost 6 bases; unmatched junction nucleotides: 5. The CDR3 nucleotides read TGTGCCAGCAGTTACTCGACAGGGGGAAGGAATGGCTACACCTTC. Amino acid sequence: CASSYSTGGRNGYTF.

The chain carries TRBV5-1 and TRBJ1-2, with a possible D match to TRBD1 (5 bases). Germline assignment: CDR1 SGHRS and CDR2 YFSETQ. The CDR3 has 16 residues. V was shortened by 1 base and J by 3 bases, with 16 bases between the two germline ends. The CDR3 region has the DNA TGCGCCAGCAGCTTGAAACCTCAGGGCTTGGACTATGGCTACACCTTC. This codes for CASSLKPQGLDYGYTF.

Details on this clone: This specimen includes other DNA sequences encoding the same CDR3. The chain employs TRBV11-1 and TRBJ2-1, with a possible D match to TRBD2 (5 bases). The germline V gene has CDR1 SGHAT and CDR2 FQDESV (reference sequence). The CDR3 runs 14 residues. Trimming took off 3 bases at V and 6 bases at J, with 12 bases between the two ends. The CDR3 spells CASSLGSRGNEQFF. The CDR3 nucleotides are TGTGCCAGCAGCTTGGGATCCCGGGGCAATGAGCAGTTCTTC. Drawing the rest from reference TRBV11-1 and TRBJ2-1, the complete variable domain is EAEVAQSPRYKITEKSQAVAFWCDPISGHATLYWYRQILGQGPELLVQFQDESVVDDSQLPKDRFSAERLKGVDSTLKIQPAELGDSAMYLCASSLGSRGNEQFFGPGTRLTVL.

The J gene is TRBJ2-1, the V gene TRBV12-5, with a possible D match to TRBD2 (6 bases). Germline CDR1 LGHNT, CDR2 FRNRAP. CDR3 length equals 18 residues. V lost 0 bases to trimming and J lost 2 bases, with 17 bases between them. CDR3 region: CASGLVLEGSNTYNEQFF. The CDR3 DNA reads TGTGCTAGTGGTTTGGTATTGGAGGGGTCGAACACCTACAATGAGCAGTTCTTC.

The chain links TRBV5-4 to TRBJ2-5, with TRBD2 identical over 16 bases. Germline V lookup: CDR1 SGHNT, CDR2 YYREEE (reference sequence). The CDR3 is 17 residues long. The J segment lost 5 bases and the V segment lost 3 bases, leaving 7 bases of the junction unmatched. In DNA form, the CDR3 reads TGTGCCAGCAGCTCCGGGACTAGCGGGGGGGCGTGGGAGACCCAGTACTTC. It translates to CASSSGTSGGAWETQYF.

This clone has only a few counts. J is TRBJ1-1 and V is TRBV25-1; D gene ambiguous. Trimming shortened V by 5 bases and J by 1 base, and 5 bases separated the two germline ends. The CDR3 is 12 amino acids. Germline-derived CDR1 and CDR2 are MGHDK and SYGVNS. The CDR3 coding sequence is TGTGCCAGCAGTACAAGGAACACTGAAGCTTTCTTT. Translated: CASSTRNTEAFF. The full variable domain, completed using reference TRBV25-1 and TRBJ1-1, is EADIYQTPRYLVIGTGKKITLECSQTMGHDKMYWYQQDPGMELHLIHYSYGVNSTEKGDLSSESTVSRIRTEHFPLTLESARPSHTSQYLCASSTRNTEAFFGQGTRLTVV.

This chain uses TRBV27 with TRBJ2-3; 15 bases are a match to TRBD2. J was trimmed by 4 bases and V by 3 bases; bases with no gene match: 8. The CDR3 is 18 amino acids. Germline CDR1 is MNHEY and CDR2 is SMNVEV (reference sequence). The CDR3 DNA sequence: TGTGCCAGCAGTTTCGGGACTAGCGGGGGGCCAAAACCAGATACGCAGTATTTT. Translated, it gives CASSFGTSGGPKPDTQYF.

The V gene is TRBV7-2, the J gene TRBJ1-2; 8 bases line up with TRBD1. V lost 2 bases and J lost 4; bases outside the gene matches: 9. The CDR3 is 16 residues long. Germline CDR1 is SGHTA and CDR2 is FQGNSA. The CDR3 loop is CASSLPPQGAGYGYTF. CDR3 bases: TGTGCCAGCAGCTTACCTCCCCAGGGGGCAGGCTATGGCTACACCTTC. The full variable domain, rest sourced from reference TRBV7-2 and TRBJ1-2, is GAGVSQSPSNKVTEKGKDVELRCDPISGHTALYWYRQSLGQGLEFLIYFQGNSAPDKSGLPSDRFSAERTGGSVSTLTIQRTQQEDSAVYLCASSLPPQGAGYGYTFGSGTRLTVV.

J is TRBJ2-3 and V is TRBV7-3; 11 bases align to TRBD1. Germline V lookup: CDR1 SGHTA, CDR2 FQGTGA. V lost 4 bases, J lost 4 bases, and 4 bases stayed unmatched. The CDR3 contains 15 residues. CDR3 region: CASSWGQGDADTQYF. DNA of the CDR3: TGTGCCAGCAGCTGGGGACAGGGGGACGCAGATACGCAGTATTTT.

The V and J genes are TRBV2 and TRBJ2-4, with D perhaps TRBD2 (7 bases). This CDR3 comprises 13 residues. Trimming cost V 4 bases and J 7 bases, with 11 bases left between them. Germline V gives CDR1 SNHLY, CDR2 FYNNEI. The CDR3: CASSGGGRNIQYF. Here the CDR3 DNA reads TGTGCCAGCAGTGGCGGGGGCCGGAACATTCAGTACTTC. The whole variable domain, remainder taken from reference TRBV2 and TRBJ2-4, is EPEVTQTPSHQVTQMGQEVILRCVPISNHLYFYWYRQILGQKVEFLVSFYNNEISEKSEIFDDQFSVERPDGSNFTLKIRSTKLEDSAMYFCASSGGGRNIQYFGAGTRLSVL.

This sequence joins TRBV28 and TRBJ2-6, with TRBD1 identical over 9 bases. This CDR3 is built from 16 residues. Germline CDR1 and CDR2: MDHEN and SYDVKM. V lost 6 bases to trimming and J lost 2 bases; unmatched junction nucleotides: 5. CDR3 nucleotide sequence: TGTGCCAGCAGGGGACAGGGACGGGCTGGGGCCAACGTCCTGACTTTC. As protein: CASRGQGRAGANVLTF.

The chain joins TRBV6-5 to TRBJ1-3; the D gene is possibly TRBD1 (6 bases). This CDR3 region has 14 residues. Germline values: CDR1 MNHEY, CDR2 SVGAGI. Trimming took off 5 bases at V and 4 bases at J, with 12 bases between the two ends. The CDR3 loop reads CASSPPGAGNTIYF. In nucleotides, the CDR3 is TGTGCCAGCAGTCCCCCAGGGGCCGGAAACACCATATATTTT.

V is TRBV9 and J is TRBJ2-3, with D tentatively TRBD1 (6 bases). This CDR3 comprises 13 residues. Trimming left V 3 bases short and J 9 bases short, with 14 bases between. Germline CDR1 is SGDLS and CDR2 is YYNGEE. The DNA for the CDR3 is TGTGCCAGCAGCGGACCCTACAGGGACACGCAGTATTTT. Translated: CASSGPYRDTQYF. The full variable domain, completed using reference TRBV9 and TRBJ2-3, is DSGVTQTPKHLITATGQRVTLRCSPRSGDLSVYWYQQSLDQGLQFLIQYYNGEERAKGNILERFSAQQFPDLHSELNLSSLELGDSALYFCASSGPYRDTQYFGPGTRLTVL.

This chain links TRBV13 with TRBJ1-5; the D is unclear. The CDR3 covers 12 residues. The ends were cut back, 1 base at V and 6 bases at J, with 4 bases in the middle. Germline V CDR1 and CDR2: PRHDT, FYEKMQ (reference sequence). This CDR3 reads CASSLVGQPQHF. CDR3 DNA sequence: TGTGCCAGCAGCTTAGTCGGTCAGCCCCAGCATTTT.

The chain is built from TRBV7-3 and TRBJ2-1; 9 bases agree with TRBD1. Germline lookup yields CDR1 SGHTA and CDR2 FQGTGA. The CDR3 is 15 residues long. The V and J ends lost 5 bases and 9 bases, in that order; junction bases with no gene match: 11. This CDR3 reads CASSGDRASQTEQFF. The CDR3 DNA reads as TGTGCCAGCAGCGGGGACAGGGCTTCGCAGACTGAGCAGTTCTTC.

V and J are TRBV5-1 and TRBJ2-5; TRBD2 is a possible D gene (6 bases). The CDR3 consists of 13 residues. CDR1 and CDR2 (germline): SGHRS, YFSETQ. V was trimmed by 4 bases and J by 1 base, leaving 8 bases between them. CDR3 loop: CASSISGQETQYF. Written as DNA, the CDR3 is TGCGCCAGCAGCATTAGCGGCCAAGAGACCCAGTACTTC.

As DNA, the CDR3 is TGTGCCAGCAGCTCCGGGACAGGGTACAACGAGCAGTACTTC. This translates into CASSSGTGYNEQYF. The V gene is TRBV7-8, the J gene TRBJ2-7, with 9 bases aligning to TRBD1. The germline CDR1 and CDR2 sequences are SGHVS and FQNEAQ. The trim removed 4 bases at V and 5 bases at J, leaving 6 bases unmatched. The CDR3 is 14 amino acids.

The rearrangement links TRBV9 to TRBJ2-1; D is unclear. Germline V lookup: CDR1 SGDLS, CDR2 YYNGEE. The length of the CDR3 is 16 residues. Deletions cut 0 bases from V and 0 bases from J, with 10 bases between. The CDR3 DNA is TGTGCCAGCAGCGTAGCTGACACCCCCTCCTACAATGAGCAGTTCTTC. This codes for CASSVADTPSYNEQFF. Drawing the rest from reference TRBV9 and TRBJ2-1, the complete variable domain is DSGVTQTPKHLITATGQRVTLRCSPRSGDLSVYWYQQSLDQGLQFLIQYYNGEERAKGNILERFSAQQFPDLHSELNLSSLELGDSALYFCASSVADTPSYNEQFFGPGTRLTVL.

V is TRBV6-5 and J is TRBJ1-2; D possibly corresponds to TRBD1 (6 bases). Per germline, CDR1 MNHEY and CDR2 SVGAGI. Trimming shortened V by 2 bases and J by 8 bases, and 15 bases separated the two germline ends. The length of the CDR3 is 14 residues. DNA for the CDR3: TGTGCCAGCAGTTACGGGATGGGGGCGGGCGGCTACACCTTC. Amino acid sequence: CASSYGMGAGGYTF.

J is TRBJ2-1 and V is TRBV28; D perhaps matches TRBD2 (5 bases). The CDR3 is 16 residues long. Trimming took off 8 bases at V and 6 bases at J, with 23 bases between the two ends. Germline V gives CDR1 MDHEN, CDR2 SYDVKM. The CDR3 spells CASGPPESGGSNEQFF. The CDR3 DNA reads as TGTGCCAGCGGTCCCCCCGAATCTGGAGGAAGCAATGAGCAGTTCTTC. The variable domain in full, completed from reference TRBV28 and TRBJ2-1, reads DVKVTQSSRYLVKRTGEKVFLECVQDMDHENMFWYRQDPGLGLRLIYFSYDVKMKEKGDIPEGYSVSREKKERFSLILESASTNQTSMYLCASGPPESGGSNEQFFGPGTRLTVL.

The chain employs TRBV6-5 and TRBJ1-6; the match to TRBD1 covers 8 bases. Per germline, CDR1 MNHEY and CDR2 SVGAGI. V shed 7 bases, J shed 5 bases, and the junction held 7 bases outside the gene matches. The CDR3 sequence is 15 residues long. The CDR3 bases are TGTGCCAGCACGAGAGGACAGGGCAATAATTCACCCCTCCACTTT. Amino acid sequence: CASTRGQGNNSPLHF.